These T cell receptor beta chains were read from a single sample in a study of blood T cell repertoires in COVID-19. The assay was immunoSEQ multiplex PCR, and TCRdb's table has in-frame clones only and misses some. The table shows over 350,000 clones, with about 87% occurring only once. Sequenced material: PBMCs or T cells enriched from blood (not recorded which). The receptors derive from a woman in her 50s who had recovered from COVID-19. Both conserved end residues are part of each CDR3. Each record gives: V gene, clone size, D gene, J gene, CDR3 protein, CDR3 DNA. A D gene is named only where the DNA matches it firmly. Part of the rows lack a size; the others show once, few, many or a class for expanded clones.

TRBV19	NA	NA	TRBJ1-6	CASSIDSSYNSPLHF	TGTGCCAGTAGTATAGACAGCTCCTATAATTCACCCCTCCACTTT
TRBV7-9	NA	TRBD1	TRBJ1-1	CASSLDRGVGGTEAFF	TGTGCCAGCAGCCTTGACAGGGGAGTTGGAGGCACTGAAGCTTTCTTT
TRBV3-1/TRBV3-2	few	NA	TRBJ1-3	CASSQARGLVATIYF	TGTGCCAGCAGCCAAGCACGCGGGCTTGTTGCTACCATATATTTT
TRBV4-1	NA	NA	TRBJ2-1	CASSQVRGNEQFF	TGCGCCAGCAGCCAAGTTAGGGGGAATGAGCAGTTCTTC
TRBV5-8	NA	NA	TRBJ2-7	CASSVQGFGQYF	TGTGCCAGCAGCGTACAGGGATTCGGGCAGTACTTC
TRBV5-1	once	NA	TRBJ1-5	CASSLGTYDNQPQHF	TGCGCCAGCAGCTTGGGAACCTATGACAATCAGCCCCAGCATTTT
TRBV28	NA	NA	TRBJ1-2	CASSLPTDYGYTF	TGTGCCAGCAGTTTACCGACAGATTATGGCTACACCTTC
TRBV10-3	NA	TRBD1	TRBJ1-1	CAMGQGGNTEAFF	TGTGCCATGGGACAGGGCGGGAACACTGAAGCTTTCTTT
TRBV25-1	NA	TRBD1	TRBJ2-7	CASSNTGTGGREQYF	TGTGCCAGCAGCAACACCGGGACAGGGGGTCGCGAGCAGTACTTC
TRBV6-5	once	NA	TRBJ1-4	CASSPAGGTNEKLFF	TGTGCCAGCAGCCCCGCGGGGGGAACTAATGAAAAACTGTTTTTT
TRBV28	NA	NA	TRBJ1-2	CASRTQVGYTF	TGTGCCAGCCGCACCCAGGTTGGCTACACCTTC
TRBV2	NA	NA	TRBJ1-5	CASRPRDGSQPQHF	TGTGCCAGCCGCCCAAGGGATGGGAGTCAGCCCCAGCATTTT
TRBV5-6	NA	TRBD1	TRBJ1-2	CASSLVSGQGSYGYTF	TGTGCCAGCAGCTTGGTATCGGGACAGGGAAGCTATGGCTACACCTTC
TRBV12-3/TRBV12-4	NA	NA	TRBJ1-5	CASSFTDNQPQHF	TGTGCCAGCAGTTTCACAGATAATCAGCCCCAGCATTTT
TRBV7-3	NA	NA	TRBJ2-2	CASSLSAGPGELFF	TGTGCCAGCAGCTTGTCCGCGGGCCCCGGGGAGCTGTTTTTT
TRBV3-1/TRBV3-2	NA	TRBD2	TRBJ2-3	CASSPGTSGGASPSTDTQYF	TGTGCCAGCAGCCCCGGGACTAGCGGGGGGGCAAGTCCTAGCACAGATACGCAGTATTTT
TRBV7-2	NA	TRBD1	TRBJ1-2	CASSPTGELDSNYGYTF	TGTGCCAGCAGCCCGACAGGGGAACTCGATAGTAACTATGGCTACACCTTC
TRBV4-1	NA	TRBD1	TRBJ1-2	CASSQGQGYGYTF	TGCGCCAGCAGCCAAGGACAGGGCTATGGCTACACCTTC
TRBV24-1	NA	TRBD2	TRBJ2-1	CATSDAMSAGAKDEQFF	TGTGCCACCAGTGATGCTATGTCAGCGGGGGCCAAGGATGAGCAGTTCTTC
TRBV5-1	NA	TRBD1	TRBJ1-2	CASSLSGQDSFTF	TGCGCCAGCAGCTTATCGGGACAGGATAGCTTCACCTTC
TRBV5-8	NA	NA	TRBJ1-2	CASSLTPYGDSGDGYTF	TGTGCCAGCAGCTTAACCCCTTACGGGGATTCCGGTGATGGCTACACCTTC
TRBV3-1/TRBV3-2	NA	TRBD1	TRBJ1-2	CASSLEGARYTF	TGTGCCAGCAGCCTCGAGGGGGCCCGCTACACCTTC
TRBV7-2	NA	TRBD1	TRBJ1-1	CASSSQGARTEAFF	TGTGCCAGCAGCTCGCAGGGGGCTAGAACTGAAGCTTTCTTT
TRBV27	NA	TRBD2	TRBJ2-5	CASSLSWGGETQYF	TGTGCCAGCAGTTTATCGTGGGGAGGGGAGACCCAGTACTTC
TRBV11-2	NA	NA	TRBJ1-1	CASSLVTGRGAFF	TGTGCCAGCAGCTTAGTAACAGGGCGTGGGGCTTTCTTT
TRBV7-9	NA	NA	TRBJ1-4	CASSHAGRDEKLFF	TGTGCCAGCAGCCACGCGGGAAGGGATGAAAAACTGTTTTTT
TRBV6-5	NA	NA	TRBJ1-6	CASRSFIPPLHF	TGTGCCAGCAGGAGTTTCATACCACCCCTCCACTTT
TRBV6-5	NA	NA	TRBJ2-3	CASSYSTNRDYTQYF	TGTGCCAGCAGTTACTCGACTAACCGGGATTATACGCAGTATTTT
TRBV5-1	few	NA	TRBJ2-2	CASSLQPGQNTGELFF	TGCGCCAGCAGCCTCCAACCGGGACAGAACACCGGGGAGCTGTTTTTT
TRBV9	NA	TRBD1	TRBJ1-6	CASSPQTGTGFGSPLHF	TGTGCCAGCAGCCCGCAAACCGGGACAGGATTTGGTTCACCCCTCCACTTT
TRBV3-1/TRBV3-2	NA	NA	TRBJ1-3	CASSQGRASGNTIYF	TGTGCCAGCAGCCAGGGGAGGGCCTCTGGAAACACCATATATTTT
TRBV6-5	NA	NA	TRBJ2-7	CASSYQPGPYEQYF	TGTGCCAGCAGTTACCAACCAGGGCCCTACGAGCAGTACTTC
TRBV18	NA	TRBD1	TRBJ1-3	CASSSTSRGLGGNTIYF	TGTGCCAGCTCAAGCACTTCCAGGGGGCTTGGTGGAAACACCATATATTTT
TRBV6-5	few	TRBD1	TRBJ1-1	CASSRDSLGTEAFF	TGTGCCAGCAGCCGGGACAGCTTAGGGACTGAAGCTTTCTTT
TRBV4-3	few	NA	TRBJ2-3	CASSQYSWQNSTDTQYF	TGCGCCAGCAGCCAATATTCTTGGCAGAACAGCACAGATACGCAGTATTTT
TRBV4-3	NA	TRBD1	TRBJ1-2	CASSQAGQGYYGYTF	TGCGCCAGCAGCCAAGCGGGACAGGGCTACTATGGCTACACCTTC
TRBV7-2	NA	NA	TRBJ1-1	CASSLRSEAFF	TGTGCCAGCAGCTTACGGTCTGAAGCTTTCTTT
TRBV5-1	few	NA	TRBJ2-7	CASSRQARNSYEQYF	TGCGCCAGCAGCCGACAGGCCCGTAACTCCTACGAGCAGTACTTC
TRBV4-2	NA	NA	TRBJ2-4	CASSQGVHLAKNIQYF	TGTGCCAGCAGCCAAGGAGTCCACCTAGCCAAAAACATTCAGTACTTC
TRBV12-3/TRBV12-4	NA	TRBD1	TRBJ1-3	CASSPRQGDTIYF	TGTGCCAGCAGTCCCCGACAGGGGGACACCATATATTTT
TRBV10-3	NA	NA	TRBJ1-3	CAITGNSGNTIYF	TGTGCCATTACCGGGAACTCTGGAAACACCATATATTTT
TRBV19	NA	NA	TRBJ1-4	CASSTRTAKLFF	TGTGCCAGTAGTACCAGGACAGCAAAACTGTTTTTT
TRBV30	NA	TRBD1	TRBJ2-7	CAWSLGQGEQYF	TGTGCCTGGAGTTTGGGACAGGGAGAGCAGTACTTC
TRBV11-2	few	TRBD2	TRBJ2-1	CATKRGNNAEQFF	TGTGCAACCAAGCGGGGGAACAATGCGGAGCAGTTCTTC
TRBV2	NA	TRBD1	TRBJ1-5	CASSPGQGLGNQPQHF	TGTGCCAGCAGTCCGGGACAGGGGCTCGGCAATCAGCCCCAGCATTTT
TRBV4-1	NA	NA	TRBJ1-2	CASSQDLGAGDYGYTF	TGCGCCAGCAGCCAAGATCTGGGGGCTGGGGACTATGGCTACACCTTC
TRBV19	NA	NA	TRBJ1-4	CASSIVRRDNEKLFF	TGTGCCAGTAGTATAGTACGCAGGGATAATGAAAAACTGTTTTTT
TRBV5-6	once	NA	TRBJ1-5	CASSLGGANNQPQHF	TGTGCCAGCAGCTTGGGCGGAGCGAACAATCAGCCCCAGCATTTT
TRBV11-2	NA	NA	TRBJ2-7	CASSLGEGSSYEQYF	TGTGCCAGCAGCTTAGGTGAAGGGAGCTCCTACGAGCAGTACTTC
TRBV5-1	NA	NA	TRBJ1-2	CASSLGGNEIYTF	TGCGCCAGCAGCTTGGGAGGGAACGAGATCTACACCTTC
TRBV6-5	NA	NA	TRBJ1-1	CASSSRDWNTEAFF	TGTGCCAGCAGTTCCCGGGACTGGAACACTGAAGCTTTCTTT
TRBV4-1	NA	TRBD2	TRBJ2-5	CASSQGLAPRETQYF	TGCGCCAGCAGCCAGGGACTAGCCCCGCGAGAGACCCAGTACTTC
TRBV4-1	NA	NA	TRBJ1-4	CASSQWGVSEKLFF	TGCGCCAGCAGCCAGTGGGGGGTTTCGGAAAAACTGTTTTTT
TRBV5-1	NA	NA	TRBJ1-1	CASSLDMEAFF	TGCGCCAGCAGCTTGGACATGGAAGCTTTCTTT
TRBV5-1	NA	NA	TRBJ1-4	CASSLEFGVNEKLFF	TGCGCCAGCAGCTTAGAATTTGGAGTTAATGAAAAACTGTTTTTT
TRBV18	NA	TRBD2	TRBJ2-7	CASSPRGGGASYEQYF	TGTGCCAGCTCACCAAGGGGCGGGGGGGCCTCCTACGAGCAGTACTTC
TRBV29-1	NA	TRBD1	TRBJ2-5	CSAYPGQNQETQYF	TGCAGCGCCTACCCGGGACAGAATCAAGAGACCCAGTACTTC
TRBV3-1/TRBV3-2	NA	TRBD2	TRBJ2-2	CASSNGGRSPGELFF	TGTGCCAGCAGCAACGGGGGGAGGTCACCCGGGGAGCTGTTTTTT
TRBV28	NA	NA	TRBJ1-2	CASSLSRQVYGYTF	TGTGCCAGCAGTTTATCTAGACAGGTCTATGGCTACACCTTC